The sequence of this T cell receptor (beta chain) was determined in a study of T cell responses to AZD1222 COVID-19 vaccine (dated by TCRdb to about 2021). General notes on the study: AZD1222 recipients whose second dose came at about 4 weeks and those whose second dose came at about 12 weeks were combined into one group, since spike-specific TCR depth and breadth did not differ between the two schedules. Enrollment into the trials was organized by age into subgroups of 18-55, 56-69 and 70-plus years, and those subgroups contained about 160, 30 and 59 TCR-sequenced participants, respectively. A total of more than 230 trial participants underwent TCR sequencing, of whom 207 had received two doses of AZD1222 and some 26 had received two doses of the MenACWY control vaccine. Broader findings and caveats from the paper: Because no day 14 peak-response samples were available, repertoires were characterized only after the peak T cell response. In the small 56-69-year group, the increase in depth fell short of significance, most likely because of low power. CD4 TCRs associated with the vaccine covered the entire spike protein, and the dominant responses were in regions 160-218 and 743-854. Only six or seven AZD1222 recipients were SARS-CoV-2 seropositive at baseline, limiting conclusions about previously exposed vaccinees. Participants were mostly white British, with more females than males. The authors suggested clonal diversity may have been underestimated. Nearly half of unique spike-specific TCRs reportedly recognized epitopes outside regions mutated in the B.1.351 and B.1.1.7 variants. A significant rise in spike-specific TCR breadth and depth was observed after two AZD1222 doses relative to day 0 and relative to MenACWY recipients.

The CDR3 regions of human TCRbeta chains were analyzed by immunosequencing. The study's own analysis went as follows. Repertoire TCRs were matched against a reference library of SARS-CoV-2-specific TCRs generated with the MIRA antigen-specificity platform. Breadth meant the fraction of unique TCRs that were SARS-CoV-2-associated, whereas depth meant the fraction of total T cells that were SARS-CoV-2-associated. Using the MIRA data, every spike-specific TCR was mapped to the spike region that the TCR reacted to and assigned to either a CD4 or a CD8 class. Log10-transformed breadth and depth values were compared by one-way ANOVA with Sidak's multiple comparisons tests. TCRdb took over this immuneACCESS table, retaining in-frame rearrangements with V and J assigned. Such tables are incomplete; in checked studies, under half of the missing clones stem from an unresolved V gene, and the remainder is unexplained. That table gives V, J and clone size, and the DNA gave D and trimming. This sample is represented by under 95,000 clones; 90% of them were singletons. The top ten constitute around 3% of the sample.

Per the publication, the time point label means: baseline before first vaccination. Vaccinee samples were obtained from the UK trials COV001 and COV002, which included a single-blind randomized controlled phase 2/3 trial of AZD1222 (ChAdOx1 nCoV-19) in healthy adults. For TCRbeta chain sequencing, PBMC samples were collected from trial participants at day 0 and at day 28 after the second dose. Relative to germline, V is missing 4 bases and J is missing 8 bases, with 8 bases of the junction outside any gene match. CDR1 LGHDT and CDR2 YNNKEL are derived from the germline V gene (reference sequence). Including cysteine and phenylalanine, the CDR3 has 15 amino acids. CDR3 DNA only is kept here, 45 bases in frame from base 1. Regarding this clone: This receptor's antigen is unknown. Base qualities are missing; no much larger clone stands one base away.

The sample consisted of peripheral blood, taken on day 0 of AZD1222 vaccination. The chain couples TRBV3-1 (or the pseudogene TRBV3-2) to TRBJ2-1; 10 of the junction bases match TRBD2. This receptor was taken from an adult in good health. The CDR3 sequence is CASSPLAGARDEQFF. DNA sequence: TGTGCCAGCAGCCCGCTAGCGGGAGCTCGCGATGAGCAGTTCTTC.